This is a list of T cell receptor beta chains from one sample in a study of CD8 T cells in Susac syndrome. MiXCR was run by TCRdb on the immunoSEQ multiplex PCR reads, yielding one entry per CDR3 protein. Among about 120,000 distinct CDR3 sequences listed, 90% to 95% were seen once. Sequences were obtained from CD8+ T cells from PBMCs. These receptors originate from a human donor with Susac syndrome. CDR3s include the opening cysteine and the closing phenylalanine or tryptophan.

V,J,CDR3
TRBV4-3,TRBJ1-2,CASSQEYGDSSFFGYTF
TRBV12-3/TRBV12-4,TRBJ2-7,CATRGLLHLWEQYF
TRBV13,TRBJ2-7,CASSLGASTYEQYF
TRBV7-6,TRBJ2-2,CASSPVGGELFF
TRBV20-1,TRBJ2-7,CSARDGLTYEQYF
TRBV5-6,TRBJ1-2,CASSLEPYGYTF
TRBV30,TRBJ2-7,CAWSVGQGGSREQYF
TRBV9,TRBJ2-1,CASSPRAGVDGEQFF
TRBV25-1,TRBJ2-1,CASSEWGTYNEQFF
TRBV28,TRBJ2-7,CASSLSQISGASSYEQYF
TRBV5-1,TRBJ2-7,CASSLAGQGSNEQYF
TRBV15,TRBJ2-3,CATSSPFRDTQYF
TRBV6-5,TRBJ2-7,CASSYSIPEQGSEQYF
TRBV6-2/TRBV6-3,TRBJ2-6,CASTSQGSGANVLTF
TRBV7-9,TRBJ2-1,CASDKGGVDEQFF
TRBV7-3,TRBJ2-3,CASSLGDSGRDTDTQYF
TRBV6-5,TRBJ2-1,CASSYPTSGRSRRVNEQFF
TRBV12-3/TRBV12-4,TRBJ2-5,CASSLGPQETQYF
TRBV20-1,TRBJ2-7,CSAKDRNAYEQYF
TRBV3-1,TRBJ2-7,CASSHGESYEQYF
TRBV28,TRBJ2-2,CASSIGGQHTGELFF
TRBV4-1,TRBJ2-1,CASSQDSPGTGGASMQFF
TRBV2,TRBJ2-7,CASSEGSKTYEQYF
TRBV4-3,TRBJ2-2,CASSDNWMSGFDTGELFF
TRBV30,TRBJ1-2,CAWSAVQGVWSYGYTF
TRBV20-1,TRBJ2-1,CSARDGASGDNNEQFF
TRBV20-1,TRBJ2-7,CSADGLAGDEQYF
TRBV25-1,TRBJ1-2,CASTQGGGYTF
TRBV15,TRBJ2-7,CATSRTSGGYEQYF
TRBV18,TRBJ1-1,CASTKMENTEAFF
TRBV4-1,TRBJ2-3,CASSPGVLQTADTQYF
TRBV6-6,TRBJ1-5,CASSRAELGPQHF
TRBV12-3/TRBV12-4,TRBJ2-5,CASRGETQYF
TRBV12-3/TRBV12-4,TRBJ1-2,CASSSGQPWAYGYTF
TRBV6-2/TRBV6-3,TRBJ1-5,CASSPLTVPTPQHF
TRBV28,TRBJ2-1,CASSLGVAGHDEQFF